These T cell receptor beta chains were read from a single sample in a study of Tregs in tolerant kidney transplant recipients. Produced via immunoSEQ multiplex PCR; TCRdb's table is partial and in-frame only. The sample yields approximately 81,000 clones, roughly nine tenths seen once. Here the sequenced sample was CD4+ T cells from blood (PBMCs), taken 24 months after the transplant. Receptors originate from a human patient who received a combined kidney and bone marrow transplant. Some T cells may be transferred from the graft donor. Each CDR3 is given with its conserved first and last residue. D genes are given only for firm matches. Clone sizes are given selectively: once, few, many, or a class where the clone is expanded.

v_call	j_call	d_call	clone_size	cdr3_nt	cdr3_aa
TRBV2	TRBJ2-4	.	few	TGTGCCAGCAGTGTGGGTAGCTGGACCAAAAACATTCAGTACTTC	CASSVGSWTKNIQYF
TRBV10-3	TRBJ1-6	.	.	TGTGCCATCAGTGTGGAACGGGAGCGACCCCTCCACTTT	CAISVERERPLHF
TRBV5-4	TRBJ2-3	TRBD2	.	TGTGCCAGCAGCTTATCCCCCGGCGGGGGAACAGATACGCAGTATTTT	CASSLSPGGGTDTQYF
TRBV7-3	TRBJ2-7	TRBD1	once	TGTGCCAGCCGAAGGACAGGGGGCGCGGGGGAGCAGTACTTC	CASRRTGGAGEQYF
TRBV5-4	TRBJ2-7	TRBD2	.	TGTGCCAGCAGCGGGGGACTAGCGGAGGCCTACGAGCAGTACTTC	CASSGGLAEAYEQYF
TRBV2	TRBJ1-5	.	.	TGTGCCAGCACCAGGGCAGCGCGAAATCAGCCCCAGCATTTT	CASTRAARNQPQHF
TRBV2	TRBJ2-1	TRBD1	.	TGTGCCAGCAGAGTCTCCCCGGGACAGGGCAATGAGCAGTTCTTC	CASRVSPGQGNEQFF
TRBV9	TRBJ2-7	.	.	TGTGCCAGCAGCGCCGGGTCAGCCGATTACTACGAGCAGTACTTC	CASSAGSADYYEQYF
TRBV4-2	TRBJ2-1	.	.	TGTGCCAGCAGCCAAGATGTCAGGATGCATGAGCAGTTCTTC	CASSQDVRMHEQFF
TRBV7-2	TRBJ2-3	TRBD2	once	TGTGCCAGCAGCCCGGGACTAGCGGGACTGCGAGATACGCAGTATTTT	CASSPGLAGLRDTQYF
TRBV27	TRBJ2-7	.	.	TGTGCCAGCACACCATATAGGAGCTCCTACGAGCAGTACTTC	CASTPYRSSYEQYF
TRBV5-1	TRBJ2-3	TRBD1	.	TGCGCCAGCAGCTTGGGGGACAGGGTAAGAGATACGCAGTATTTT	CASSLGDRVRDTQYF
TRBV6-1	TRBJ1-2	.	.	TGTGCCCTTAAATCCGCAGGTGATAACTATGGCTACACCTTC	CALKSAGDNYGYTF
TRBV12-5	TRBJ1-2	.	.	TGTGCTAGTGGTTTGGTAGTTTCCAACCGAGACTATGGCTACACCTTC	CASGLVVSNRDYGYTF
TRBV21-1	TRBJ2-2	.	.	TGTGCCAGCAGCAAAAAACTGACCGGGGAGCTGTTTTTT	CASSKKLTGELFF
TRBV19	TRBJ2-2	TRBD2	once	TGTGCCAGTAGTAGGGCCGGGACTAGCGATACCGGGGAGCTGTTTTTT	CASSRAGTSDTGELFF
TRBV9	TRBJ2-5	TRBD1	.	TGTGCCAGCAGCCCCCGGACAGGGACAGAGACCCAGTACTTC	CASSPRTGTETQYF
TRBV9	TRBJ1-3	.	.	TGTGCCAGCGGACCCCAGGGGCTTTCTGGAAACACCATATATTTT	CASGPQGLSGNTIYF
TRBV15	TRBJ2-7	.	.	TGTGCCACCAGCAACGGGGGTTACGAGCAGTACTTC	CATSNGGYEQYF
TRBV27	TRBJ2-6	TRBD1	.	TGTGCCAGCAGTACGGACAGGGTTGGGGCCAACGTCCTGACTTTC	CASSTDRVGANVLTF
TRBV30	TRBJ2-7	TRBD1	.	TGTGCCTGGAGTCCGGACAGGACCTACGAGCAGTACTTC	CAWSPDRTYEQYF
TRBV10-3	TRBJ1-1	TRBD1	.	TGTGCCATCAGCCGAACAGGGGTGGTCACTGAAGCTTTCTTT	CAISRTGVVTEAFF
TRBV9	TRBJ2-7	TRBD1	.	TGTGCCAGCAGCCCAGGACCTACAGGGGGCAGATACGAGCAGTACTTC	CASSPGPTGGRYEQYF
TRBV11-3	TRBJ2-3	.	.	TGTGCCAGCAGCTTAGGGATTAGCAGCCACACAGATACGCAGTATTTT	CASSLGISSHTDTQYF
TRBV2	TRBJ2-3	.	.	TGTGCCAGCAGTGAGGGGCTGCCGCCTCAGTATTTT	CASSEGLPPQYF
TRBV5-4	TRBJ2-1	TRBD2	.	TGTGCCAGCAGCCCGGGACTAGATGGTTCCTACAATGAGCAGTTCTTC	CASSPGLDGSYNEQFF
TRBV11-3	TRBJ1-6	TRBD1	.	TGTGCCAGCAGCTTCGACAGGGGTATGGCTTCACCCCTCCACTTT	CASSFDRGMASPLHF
TRBV10-3	TRBJ1-1	TRBD1	few	TGTGCCACCGGGACAGGGACACTATTTGAAGCTTTCTTT	CATGTGTLFEAFF
TRBV6-1	TRBJ2-5	TRBD2	.	TGTGCCAGCAGGACAAGCGGGGGGCCTGGAGAGACCCAGTACTTC	CASRTSGGPGETQYF
TRBV7-9	TRBJ1-3	TRBD1	.	TGTGCCAGCAGCCACACACAGGGGAGCGGAAACACCATATATTTT	CASSHTQGSGNTIYF
TRBV28	TRBJ1-1	.	.	TGTGCCAGCAGTTTACAGGGAGGTGTAAGCGCTTTCTTT	CASSLQGGVSAFF
TRBV6-5	TRBJ2-7	.	.	TGTGCCAGCAGTTTCGGTAGAACCTACGAGCAGTACTTC	CASSFGRTYEQYF
TRBV6-5	TRBJ2-7	.	.	TGTGCCAGCACCCAGAGGGCGGGGAGCTACGAGCAGTACTTC	CASTQRAGSYEQYF
TRBV7-6	TRBJ2-5	TRBD2	.	TGTGCCAGCAGCTTGGCGTCGACTAGCGGGGAAGAGACCCAGTACTTC	CASSLASTSGEETQYF
TRBV5-5	TRBJ2-3	TRBD1	.	TGTGCCAGCAGCTCGACAGGGCACACAGATACGCAGTATTTT	CASSSTGHTDTQYF
TRBV6-6	TRBJ1-5	TRBD1	.	TGTGCCAGCAGTTACTCGCGACAGGGTAGCAATCAGCCCCAGCATTTT	CASSYSRQGSNQPQHF
TRBV7-7	TRBJ2-3	TRBD1	.	TGTGCCAGCAGCCTCAGGGGGCGAACAGATACGCAGTATTTT	CASSLRGRTDTQYF
TRBV19	TRBJ2-3	TRBD1	.	TGTGCCAGTAGTATCAGGACTTCAGGGGGTACAGATACGCAGTATTTT	CASSIRTSGGTDTQYF
TRBV5-1	TRBJ2-7	TRBD2	.	TGCGCCAGCAGCTTGACTAGCGGGGCTTACGAGCAGTACTTC	CASSLTSGAYEQYF
TRBV9	TRBJ2-5	.	.	TGTGCCAGCAGCGTTCTAGCGTCACAAGAGACCCAGTACTTC	CASSVLASQETQYF
TRBV11-2	TRBJ2-2	TRBD2	.	TGTGCCAGCAGCCAGGGGACTAGCGGGACCGGGGAGCTGTTTTTT	CASSQGTSGTGELFF
TRBV4-1	TRBJ1-2	.	.	TGCGCCAGCAGCCAAGCCCCAGGTTACGGCTACACCTTC	CASSQAPGYGYTF